The sequence of this T cell receptor (beta chain) was determined in a study of blood T cell repertoires in COVID-19. Background on the study: Specimens from acute and convalescent COVID-19 originated in the United States, Italy and Spain. T cells, B-cell-depleted T cells, or PBMCs provided the cDNA or gDNA that served as material.

The protocol was immunoSEQ multiplex PCR, while the TCRdb copy is restricted to in-frame clones and leaves out a portion. The sample lists about 130,000 clones, roughly 86% seen once, with roughly 3.6% in the top ten. There are 15 residues in the CDR3. V lost 5 bases and J 5 bases, leaving 16 bases between the germline ends. Per the germline V gene, CDR1 is SGHVS and CDR2 is FNYEAQ. The sequenced material came from peripheral blood. The chain links TRBV7-6 to TRBJ1-5, with D hard to call. This clonotype was sampled from a woman aged 60-75 years with acute or convalescent COVID-19. The CDR3 DNA is TGTGCCAGCAGCAATACCGGGAGCCCCGATCAGCCCCAGCATTTT. The encoded protein is CASSNTGSPDQPQHF.